The 3 T cell receptor beta chains reported below all come from one sample, sequenced in a study of T cells in narcolepsy. Method: immunoSEQ multiplex PCR; TCRdb's copy keeps in-frame clones and lacks some. The sample lists some 30,000 clones; around four fifths were seen once. The sequenced material came from CD45RA- memory CD4+ T cells from PBMCs. The receptors come from a human donor with narcolepsy.

This chain connects TRBV2 to TRBJ1-5; D uncertain. The CDR3 has 15 residues. The V end was cut by 4 bases, the J end by 7 bases, with 17 bases between. Germline assignment: CDR1 SNHLY and CDR2 FYNNEI. CDR3 sequence reads: CASSAGIARGQPQHF. The CDR3 DNA follows: TGTGCCAGCAGTGCCGGGATCGCCAGAGGACAGCCCCAGCATTTT. Filled out from reference TRBV2 and TRBJ1-5, the complete variable domain reads EPEVTQTPSHQVTQMGQEVILRCVPISNHLYFYWYRQILGQKVEFLVSFYNNEISEKSEIFDDQFSVERPDGSNFTLKIRSTKLEDSAMYFCASSAGIARGQPQHFGDGTRLSIL.

The CDR3 DNA is TGTGCCAGCAGTTTTCAGGGGACAGGACTTAATGAAAAACTGTTTTTT. Translating gives CASSFQGTGLNEKLFF. The chain links TRBV28 to TRBJ1-4, with 8 bases aligning to TRBD1. With 3 bases clipped from V and 4 bases from J, the junction kept 7 bases outside the gene matches. The CDR3 is 16 amino acids. Germline-derived CDR1 and CDR2 are MDHEN and SYDVKM.

This clone has only a few counts. The rearrangement joins TRBV19 to TRBJ1-2, with D unclear. This CDR3 contains 14 residues. Germline V CDR1 and CDR2: LNHDA, SQIVND (reference sequence). The germline V and J ends were trimmed by 1 base and 4 bases, with 10 bases remaining between them. The CDR3, as DNA: TGTGCCAGTAGTATAGTGGGTGAATCCTATGGCTACACCTTC. This encodes CASSIVGESYGYTF.